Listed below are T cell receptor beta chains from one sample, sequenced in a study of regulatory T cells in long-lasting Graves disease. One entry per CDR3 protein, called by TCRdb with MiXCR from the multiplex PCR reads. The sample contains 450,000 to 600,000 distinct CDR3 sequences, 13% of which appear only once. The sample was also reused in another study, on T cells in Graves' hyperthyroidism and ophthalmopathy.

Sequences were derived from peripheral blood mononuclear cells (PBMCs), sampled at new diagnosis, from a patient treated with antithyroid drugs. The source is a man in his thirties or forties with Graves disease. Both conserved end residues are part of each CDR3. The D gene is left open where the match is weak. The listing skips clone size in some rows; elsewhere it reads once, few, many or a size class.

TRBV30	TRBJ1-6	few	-	CAWSAPGVSPLHF	TGTGCCTGGAGTGCGCCCGGGGTTTCACCCCTCCACTTT
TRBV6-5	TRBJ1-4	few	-	CASSFDGGGYEKLLF	TGTGCCAGCAGTTTCGACGGCGGGGGTTATGAAAAACTGCTTTTT
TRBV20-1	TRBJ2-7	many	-	CSATPNTFTYEQYF	TGCAGTGCAACGCCAAATACGTTTACCTACGAGCAGTACTTC
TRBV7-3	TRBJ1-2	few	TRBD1	CASSPDRGRAGYTF	TGTGCCAGCAGCCCAGACAGGGGGCGGGCAGGCTACACCTTC
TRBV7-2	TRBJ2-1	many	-	CASSFLRSSYNEQFF	TGTGCCAGCAGTTTCTTGCGGAGCTCCTACAATGAGCAGTTCTTC
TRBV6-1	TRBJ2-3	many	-	CASKGGLADTQYF	TGTGCCAGCAAGGGAGGACTTGCAGATACGCAGTATTTT
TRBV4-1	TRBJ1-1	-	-	CASSQTGGNAEAFF	TGCGCCAGCAGCCAGACAGGAGGGAACGCTGAAGCTTTCTTT
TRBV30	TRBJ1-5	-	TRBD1	CAWSVRQGANLNQPQHF	TGTGCCTGGAGTGTACGACAGGGGGCGAACCTTAATCAGCCCCAGCATTTT
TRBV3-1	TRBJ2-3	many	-	CASSQYLTMQYF	TGTGCCAGCAGCCAATACTTAACCATGCAGTATTTT
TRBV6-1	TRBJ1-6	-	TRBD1	CASSEAHGQAYSPLHF	TGTGCCAGCAGTGAAGCGCATGGACAGGCGTACTCACCCCTCCACTTT
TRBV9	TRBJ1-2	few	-	CASSSSFGAEGGYTF	TGTGCCAGCAGCTCCTCATTTGGGGCTGAGGGAGGCTACACCTTC
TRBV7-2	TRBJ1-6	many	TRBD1	CASILQDRGHSPLHF	TGTGCCAGCATCCTTCAGGACAGGGGGCATTCACCCCTCCACTTT
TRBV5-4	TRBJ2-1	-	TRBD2	CASSLAAGGPTNEQFF	TGTGCCAGCAGCTTGGCGGCGGGAGGGCCCACCAATGAGCAGTTCTTC
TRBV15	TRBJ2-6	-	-	CATSASRVLSTSGANVLTF	TGTGCCACCAGCGCCTCAAGGGTACTGTCGACCTCTGGGGCCAACGTCCTGACTTTC
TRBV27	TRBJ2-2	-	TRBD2	CASSSNLAGDLTGELFF	TGTGCCAGCAGTTCCAACCTAGCGGGAGACCTCACCGGGGAGCTGTTTTTT
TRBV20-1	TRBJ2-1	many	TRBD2	CSAPSRGGSYNEQFF	TGCAGTGCTCCATCGCGGGGGGGGTCCTACAATGAGCAGTTCTTC
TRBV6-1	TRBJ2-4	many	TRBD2	CASQTSGRVRVQYF	TGTGCCAGTCAGACTAGCGGGAGGGTCCGTGTTCAGTACTTC
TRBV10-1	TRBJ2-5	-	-	CASSQVTLAETQYF	TGCGCCAGCAGCCAAGTGACACTAGCAGAGACCCAGTACTTC
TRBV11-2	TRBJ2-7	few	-	CASSSPGGAFYEQYF	TGTGCCAGCAGCTCCCCTGGAGGCGCCTTCTACGAGCAGTACTTC
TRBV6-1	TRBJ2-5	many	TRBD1	CASSDTGTAQETQYF	TGTGCCAGCAGTGATACCGGGACAGCACAAGAGACCCAGTACTTC